This T cell receptor beta chain was identified in a study of cytomegalovirus exposure and HLA in healthy donors. Findings and limits, study-wide: HLA restriction was apparent for most CMV-associated TCR beta chains in a later analysis.

PCR was performed using 60 Vbeta and 13 Jbeta primers. Some clones are missing from TCRdb's copy, which holds only in-frame ones; the method was immunoSEQ multiplex PCR. Of 130,000 or so clones detected, approximately 80% appear once; the ten largest clones hold approximately 1.2%. Germline CDR1 SEHNR, CDR2 FQNEAQ (reference sequence). This CDR3 spans 16 amino acids. Trimming took 4 bases from V and 4 from J, leaving 18 bases between them. As to this clone: Its specificity is unknown.

The chain uses TRBV7-9 and TRBJ2-3; a possible D gene is TRBD1 (6 bases). The TCR comes from a man aged 45 to 65 in good health and CMV-seronegative. Sample: PBMCs. The CDR3 protein is CASSSYGTLLPDTQYF. CDR3 sequence (DNA): TGTGCCAGCAGCTCCTACGGGACACTTCTGCCAGATACGCAGTATTTT.